This T cell receptor (beta chain) was identified during a study of blood T cell repertoires in COVID-19. Looking at the study overall: Whether acute or convalescent, the COVID-19 samples came from the United States, Italy and Spain. In each case, the material was cDNA or gDNA derived from T cells, B-cell-depleted T cells, or PBMCs.

Seattle researchers signed up patients amid active infection and tracked them longitudinally. Authors' analysis steps: Estimation of nucleated cell counts was performed using reference gene primer amplification. Produced via immunoSEQ multiplex PCR; TCRdb's table is partial and in-frame only. The DNA was the basis for D and trimming; V, J and clone size are from that table. The data contain approximately 530,000 clones, 85% to 90% of them seen just once; the ten biggest clones take up roughly 8.3%. V dropped 5 bases and J dropped 10; count of bases not matched to a gene: 4. Germline CDR1 is SGHTA and CDR2 is FQGNSA. This CDR3 has 11 residues.

The source material was peripheral blood. The chain joins TRBV7-2 to TRBJ1-2; the match to TRBD1 covers 7 bases. The sequence came from a woman aged 50 to 60 with COVID-19, enrolled during active disease. CDR3 DNA: TGTGCCAGCAGCCTGGGACAGCCCTACACCTTC. Translation gives CASSLGQPYTF.